Below, 9 T cell receptor beta chains from the same sample are listed, as sequenced in a study of T-cell reconstitution after alpha-beta-depleted transplantation in children. Unique molecular identifiers were built into the TCRbeta library. TCRdb re-analysed the PCR reads in MiXCR, keeping a single row per CDR3 protein. Seen here are about 480,000 distinct CDR3 sequences, around 13% observed once, and the top ten hold approximately 5.4%. Source: PBMCs from the stem cell graft donor, taken from the stem cell graft. The source is a human donor who donated a stem cell graft to a child with combined immunodeficiency.

This clonotype was seen more than once but under ten times. The chain carries TRBV24-1 and TRBJ2-7; D is unclear. This CDR3 comprises 13 residues. Trimming pared 3 bases from V and 3 bases from J, leaving 8 bases between. Germline loops: CDR1 KGHDR, CDR2 SFDVKD. The DNA for the CDR3 is TGTGCCACCAGTGATCCCTACATCTACGAGCAGTACTTC. Translation: CATSDPYIYEQYF.

This clonotype was observed a few times. The genes are TRBV4-3 and TRBJ2-3; 10 bases match TRBD1. CDR1 and CDR2 from the germline V gene are LGHNA and YSLEER. V dropped 4 bases and J dropped 3; count of bases not matched to a gene: 7. This CDR3 spans 16 amino acids. CDR3 amino acids: CASSLYEGQGTDTQYF. The CDR3 nucleotides are TGCGCCAGCAGCCTCTACGAGGGACAGGGGACAGATACGCAGTATTTT.

The genes are TRBV27 and TRBJ1-4; tentatively, D is TRBD1 (5 bases). Germline V lookup: CDR1 MNHEY, CDR2 SMNVEV (reference sequence). V lost 2 bases, J lost 8 bases, and 12 bases lay in between. The CDR3 extends over 14 amino acids. The CDR3 nucleotides read TGTGCCAGCAGTTTAGTCCAGGGAGGGGAAAAACTGTTTTTT. It yields the protein CASSLVQGGEKLFF.

V is TRBV5-5 and J is TRBJ2-5; no clear D. The CDR3 is made up of 14 amino acids. Deletions cut 0 bases from V and 0 bases from J, with 6 bases between. Germline assignment: CDR1 SGHKS and CDR2 YYEKEE (reference sequence). The CDR3 DNA reads TGTGCCAGCAGCTTGGATGGCGACCAAGAGACCCAGTACTTC. Its protein is CASSLDGDQETQYF.

The gene calls are TRBV15 and TRBJ2-7, with 7 bases aligning to TRBD1. V was pared by 5 bases and J by 0 bases, with 10 bases of the junction left unmatched. The CDR3 runs 16 residues. Looked up from germline, CDR1 is LNHNV and CDR2 is YYDKDF (reference sequence). CDR3 sequence reads: CATSQGQAYLSYEQYF. CDR3 bases: TGTGCCACCAGCCAAGGACAGGCGTATCTCTCCTACGAGCAGTACTTC.

This clonotype was recorded many times. The chain carries TRBV9 and TRBJ1-1; D remains unclear. CDR1 and CDR2 (germline): SGDLS, YYNGEE. V was shortened by 3 bases and J by 2 bases, with 20 bases between the two germline ends. This CDR3 comprises 17 residues. Here the CDR3 DNA reads TGTGCCAGCAGCGGTAATCGGGCTTCCCCTCACAACACTGAAGCTTTCTTT. Its translation is CASSGNRASPHNTEAFF.

The V call is TRBV12-3 or TRBV12-4, the J call TRBJ2-5, with D perhaps matching TRBD2 (6 bases). Trimming pared 5 bases from V and 2 bases from J, leaving 12 bases between. The CDR3 consists of 14 residues. Here the CDR3 DNA reads TGTGCCAGCAGTCCACTAGCCCCGCAAGAGACCCAGTACTTC. Translating gives CASSPLAPQETQYF.

This clonotype has a handful of counts. The chain couples TRBV29-1 to TRBJ2-1, with D hard to call. The length of the CDR3 is 13 residues. The V and J ends lost 3 bases and 6 bases respectively, with 12 bases between them. Looked up from germline, CDR1 is SQVTM and CDR2 is ANQGSEA. CDR3 sequence: CSVEGRRANEQFF. The CDR3 DNA sequence: TGCAGCGTTGAGGGCCGTAGGGCCAATGAGCAGTTCTTC.

V gene TRBV7-8 combines with J gene TRBJ2-7, with 9 bases identical to TRBD1. Germline trimming cut 5 bases from V and 7 bases from J; bases unmatched to any gene: 9. This CDR3 comprises 14 residues. Germline V gene lookup returns CDR1 SGHVS and CDR2 FQNEAQ. The CDR3 protein is CASSRTGVMGEQYF. Written as DNA, the CDR3 is TGTGCCAGCAGCCGGACAGGGGTCATGGGGGAGCAGTACTTC.